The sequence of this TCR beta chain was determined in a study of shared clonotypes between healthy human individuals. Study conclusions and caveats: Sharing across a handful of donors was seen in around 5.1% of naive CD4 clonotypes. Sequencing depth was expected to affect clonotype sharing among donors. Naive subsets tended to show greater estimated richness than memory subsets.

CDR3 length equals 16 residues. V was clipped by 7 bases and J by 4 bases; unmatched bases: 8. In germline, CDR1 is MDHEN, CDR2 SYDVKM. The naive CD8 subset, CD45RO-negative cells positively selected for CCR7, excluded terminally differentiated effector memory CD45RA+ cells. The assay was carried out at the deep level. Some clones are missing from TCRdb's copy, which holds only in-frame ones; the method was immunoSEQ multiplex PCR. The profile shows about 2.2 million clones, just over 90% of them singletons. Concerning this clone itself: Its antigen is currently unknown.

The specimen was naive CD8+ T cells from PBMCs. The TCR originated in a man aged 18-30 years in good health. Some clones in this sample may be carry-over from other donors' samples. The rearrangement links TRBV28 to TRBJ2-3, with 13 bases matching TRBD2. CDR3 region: CASTPPGLAGADTQYF. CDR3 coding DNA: TGTGCCAGCACCCCCCCCGGACTAGCGGGAGCAGATACGCAGTATTTT.